The next 6 T cell receptor beta chains were all read from a single sample in a study of blood T cell repertoires in COVID-19. Profiled with immunoSEQ multiplex PCR; TCRdb holds only in-frame clones, not every one. The table has about 220,000 clones, around 82% seen once. The sample was peripheral blood. These receptor sequences come from a woman in her 50s with acute or convalescent COVID-19.

The V and J genes are TRBV6-5 and TRBJ1-2; maybe TRBD1 (6 bases). Trimming removed 6 bases at V and 4 bases at J, with 18 bases between. The CDR3 spans 15 residues. Looked up from germline, CDR1 is MNHEY and CDR2 is SVGAGI. The CDR3 DNA reads as TGTGCCAGCAGGCCGGACAGTACCTCCATCTATGGCTACACCTTC. This gives the protein CASRPDSTSIYGYTF.

The J gene is TRBJ1-2, the V gene TRBV7-9; 7 bases agree with TRBD1. Trimming cost V 4 bases and J 8 bases; bases outside gene matches: 4. Germline CDR1 is SEHNR and CDR2 is FQNEAQ (reference sequence). CDR3 size: 12 residues. CDR3 sequence reads: CASSSQGEGYTF. In nucleotides, the CDR3 is TGTGCCAGCAGCTCTCAGGGGGAAGGCTACACCTTC. The variable domain in full, completed from reference TRBV7-9 and TRBJ1-2, reads DTGVSQNPRHKITKRGQNVTFRCDPISEHNRLYWYRQTLGQGPEFLTYFQNEAQLEKSRLLSDRFSAERPKGSFSTLEIQRTEQGDSAMYLCASSSQGEGYTFGSGTRLTVV.

The V gene is TRBV7-2, the J gene TRBJ2-3; D possibly corresponds to TRBD2 (6 bases). V gave up 2 bases and J gave up 0 bases, with 12 bases separating them. CDR1 and CDR2 (germline): SGHTA, FQGNSA. The CDR3 spans 16 residues. In nucleotides, the CDR3 is TGTGCCAGCAGCTTACGCGGGACGACTAGCACAGATACGCAGTATTTT. Translating it yields CASSLRGTTSTDTQYF.

The chain joins TRBV9 to TRBJ1-1; no firm D call. The CDR3 is 15 residues long. Per the germline V gene, CDR1 is SGDLS and CDR2 is YYNGEE. Trimming left V 0 bases short and J 1 base short, with 10 bases between. The CDR3 coding sequence is TGTGCCAGCAGCGTAGGCCCTGGCGGGAACACTGAAGCTTTCTTT. Its translation is CASSVGPGGNTEAFF.

The CDR3: CASRSDTNHSPLHF. As DNA, the CDR3 is TGTGCCAGCAGATCGGACACGAACCATTCACCCCTCCACTTT. The V call is TRBV27, the J call TRBJ1-6; TRBD1 is a possible D gene (5 bases). The V end was cut by 6 bases, the J end by 8 bases, with 14 bases between. Germline V CDR1 and CDR2: MNHEY, SMNVEV (reference sequence). This CDR3 contains 14 residues.

The V gene is TRBV18, the J gene TRBJ2-1; 7 positions agree with TRBD2. Germline trimming cut 1 base from V and 7 bases from J; bases unmatched to any gene: 4. This CDR3 has 14 residues. The germline gives CDR1 KGHSH, CDR2 LQKENI. CDR3 sequence: CASSPRREGNEQFF. CDR3 DNA: TGTGCCAGCTCACCACGGAGGGAGGGGAATGAGCAGTTCTTC. Drawing the rest from reference TRBV18 and TRBJ2-1, the complete variable domain is NAGVMQNPRHLVRRRGQEARLRCSPMKGHSHVYWYRQLPEEGLKFMVYLQKENIIDESGMPKERFSAEFPKEGPSILRIQQVVRGDSAAYFCASSPRREGNEQFFGPGTRLTVL.